The next 20 T cell receptor beta chains were all read from a single sample in a study of shared clonotypes between healthy human individuals. TCRdb's copy holds only in-frame clones and misses some; the assay was immunoSEQ multiplex PCR. Of more than 2 million clones in the sample, 85% to 95% are singletons; the top ten hold 0.13%. The sequencing input was naive CD4+ T cells sorted from blood. Indicated subset: CD45RA+ positively selected. The receptors were sampled from a man between 18 and 35 years old in good health.

This rearrangement joins TRBV10-3 to TRBJ1-5, with D perhaps matching TRBD1 (5 bases). The ends were cut back, 10 bases at V and 4 bases at J, with 14 bases in the middle. The CDR3 is 13 residues long. Germline lookup yields CDR1 ENHRY and CDR2 SYGVKD. The CDR3 here is CATSQGGNQPQHF. CDR3 bases: TGTGCCACCTCTCAGGGCGGGAATCAGCCCCAGCATTTT.

This clone was counted a single time. Since a much larger clone is just one base distant, this may be a read error. Other DNA sequences in this specimen translate into the identical CDR3. The chain uses TRBV28 and TRBJ2-7; no reliable D call. Germline-derived CDR1 and CDR2 are MDHEN and SYDVKM. Trimming removed 6 bases from V and 3 bases from J, with 6 bases in between. The CDR3 has 11 residues. The CDR3 here is CASSLNYEQYF. CDR3 coding DNA: TGTGCCAGCAGCTTGAACTACGAGCAGTACTTC.

V usage is TRBV5-1 and J usage is TRBJ1-2; D remains ambiguous. The germline V gene has CDR1 SGHRS and CDR2 YFSETQ. V was shortened by 0 bases and J by 7 bases, with 16 bases between the two germline ends. This CDR3 spans 15 amino acids. Here the CDR3 DNA reads TGCGCCAGCAGCTTGGTGGCTCCGGACCAAGGTGGCTACACCTTC. Translated, it gives CASSLVAPDQGGYTF.

The V gene is TRBV4-1, the J gene TRBJ1-1; weak D call: TRBD1 (6 bases). V was shortened by 5 bases and J by 7 bases, with 29 bases between the two germline ends. CDR1 MGHRA and CDR2 YSYEKL come from the germline V gene. The CDR3 spans 18 residues. CDR3 nucleotides: TGCGCCAGCAGCGAATCCGGACAGAGCCCTCGAGGGAAGGGTGAAGCTTTCTTT. Its protein product is CASSESGQSPRGKGEAFF.

CDR3 residues: CASSPSNQPQHF. CDR3 in DNA: TGTGCCAGCAGCCCAAGCAATCAGCCCCAGCATTTT. V is TRBV5-6 and J is TRBJ1-5; no definite D call. Germline V gives CDR1 SGHDT, CDR2 YYEEEE. The V end was cut by 4 bases, the J end by 1 base, with 3 bases between. The CDR3 is made up of 12 amino acids. Variable domain in full (rest from reference TRBV5-6 and TRBJ1-5): DAGVTQSPTHLIKTRGQQVTLRCSPKSGHDTVSWYQQALGQGPQFIFQYYEEEERQRGNFPDRFSGHQFPNYSSELNVNALLLGDSALYLCASSPSNQPQHFGDGTRLSIL.

For the CDR3, the DNA is TGCGCCAGCAGCTTGGCCGGGATTTACCAAGAGACCCAGTACTTC. It codes for CASSLAGIYQETQYF. The chain couples TRBV5-1 to TRBJ2-5; a weak D match, TRBD2 (5 bases). Germline assignment: CDR1 SGHRS and CDR2 YFSETQ. This CDR3 contains 15 residues. The germline V and J ends were trimmed by 0 bases and 0 bases, with 9 bases remaining between them.

The chain has TRBV14 and TRBJ2-5; D is ambiguous. CDR1 and CDR2 (germline): SGHDN, FVKESK. Trimming left V 3 bases short and J 5 bases short, with 13 bases between. The CDR3 runs to 14 residues. The CDR3 DNA reads as TGTGCCAGCAGCCACTGGGAAGGTCTGGAGACCCAGTACTTC. It codes for CASSHWEGLETQYF. The complete variable domain, with remaining parts taken from reference TRBV14 and TRBJ2-5, reads EAGVTQFPSHSVIEKGQTVTLRCDPISGHDNLYWYRRVMGKEIKFLLHFVKESKQDESGMPNNRFLAERTGGTYSTLKVQPAELEDSGVYFCASSHWEGLETQYFGPGTRLLVL.

This clone was detected once. This chain links TRBV19 with TRBJ1-2; possibly TRBD1 for D (6 bases). CDR3 length equals 12 residues. Between the trimmed V and J ends, which lost 10 bases and 4 bases, there was a span of 13 bases. In germline, CDR1 is LNHDA, CDR2 SQIVND (reference sequence). In nucleotides, the CDR3 is TGTGCCACCAGACAGGAGTCCTATGGCTACACCTTC. Translation gives CATRQESYGYTF. The complete variable domain, with remaining parts taken from reference TRBV19 and TRBJ1-2, reads DGGITQSPKYLFRKEGQNVTLSCEQNLNHDAMYWYRQDPGQGLRLIYYSQIVNDFQKGDIAEGYSVSREKKESFPLTVTSAQKNPTAFYLCATRQESYGYTFGSGTRLTVV.

With regard to this clone: Different DNA sequences within this sample yield the same CDR3. The rearrangement joins TRBV28 to TRBJ1-5; D gene unclear. CDR3 length equals 15 residues. The V and J ends lost 3 bases and 2 bases respectively, with 11 bases between them. Germline CDR1 is MDHEN and CDR2 is SYDVKM. In nucleotides, the CDR3 is TGTGCCAGCAGTTTGGGAGGTGTGGGCAATCAGCCCCAGCATTTT. Its translation: CASSLGGVGNQPQHF.

Note on this clone: This CDR3 is also generated by other DNA sequences in the sample. The chain links TRBV5-4 to TRBJ2-7; TRBD2 matches at 11 bases. CDR1 and CDR2 (germline): SGHNT, YYREEE (reference sequence). CDR3 length: 15 residues. V lost 2 bases, J lost 2 bases, and 3 bases stayed unmatched. CDR3 amino acids: CASSLGLAGTYEQYF. The CDR3 nucleotides read TGTGCCAGCAGCTTAGGACTAGCGGGTACCTACGAGCAGTACTTC.

The chain joins TRBV7-2 to TRBJ1-5; D is unresolved. The CDR3 has 14 amino acids. Germline CDR1 reads SGHTA; CDR2 reads FQGNSA. V lost 1 base, J lost 2 bases, and 6 bases lay in between. The DNA of the CDR3 is TGTGCCAGCAGCTTAGTAGCGGGCAATCAGCCCCAGCATTTT. Protein sequence: CASSLVAGNQPQHF.

The CDR3 loop reads CASSQDGWQVGQPQHF. The CDR3 DNA reads as TGCGCCAGCAGCCAAGATGGCTGGCAGGTTGGTCAGCCCCAGCATTTT. This chain connects TRBV4-1 to TRBJ1-5; no clear D gene. The CDR3 has 16 residues. With 0 bases removed from V and 6 bases from J, the gap between germline ends came to 15 bases. Germline V lookup: CDR1 MGHRA, CDR2 YSYEKL.

This chain uses TRBV7-9 with TRBJ2-1, with D perhaps TRBD1 (6 bases). Deletions cut 1 base from V and 12 bases from J, with 16 bases between. Germline CDR1 and CDR2: SEHNR and FQNEAQ (reference sequence). This CDR3 is built from 14 residues. The CDR3 reads CASSLDLKQGPQFF. As DNA, the CDR3 is TGTGCCAGCAGCTTAGATCTAAAACAGGGACCGCAGTTCTTC.

The chain has TRBV28 and TRBJ2-3; D is ambiguous. This CDR3 has 14 amino acids. The germline CDR1 and CDR2 sequences are MDHEN and SYDVKM. Trimming pared 8 bases from V and 0 bases from J, leaving 12 bases between. The CDR3 region has the DNA TGTGCCAGCTTATCAGGATTTAGCACAGATACGCAGTATTTT. It translates to CASLSGFSTDTQYF.

The V call is TRBV2, the J call TRBJ1-1; D unresolved. This CDR3 is built from 13 residues. V was trimmed by 7 bases and J by 0 bases, leaving 9 bases between them. The germline V gene has CDR1 SNHLY and CDR2 FYNNEI. CDR3 DNA sequence: TGTGCCAGCAAGAGGACGGTGAACACTGAAGCTTTCTTT. This gives the protein CASKRTVNTEAFF. Full variable domain (outside the CDR3, taken from reference TRBV2 and TRBJ1-1): EPEVTQTPSHQVTQMGQEVILRCVPISNHLYFYWYRQILGQKVEFLVSFYNNEISEKSEIFDDQFSVERPDGSNFTLKIRSTKLEDSAMYFCASKRTVNTEAFFGQGTRLTVV.

As concerns this clone: The same CDR3 arises from other DNA sequences in this sample as well. The chain recombines TRBV5-6 with TRBJ1-5; TRBD1 matches 7 bases. CDR3 length equals 15 residues. J lost 4 bases, V lost 0 bases, and 4 bases had no gene match. Germline V gene data show CDR1 as SGHDT and CDR2 as YYEEEE. CDR3 amino acids: CASSLGTGSNQPQHF. CDR3 nucleotides: TGTGCCAGCAGCTTGGGGACAGGTTCGAATCAGCCCCAGCATTTT.

CDR3 sequence reads: CASSPPEGSGYTF. CDR3 DNA: TGTGCCAGCTCACCACCGGAGGGGAGTGGCTACACCTTC. The chain couples TRBV18 to TRBJ1-2; D possibly corresponds to TRBD1 (5 bases). CDR1 and CDR2 from the germline V gene are KGHSH and LQKENI. Trimming cost V 0 bases and J 7 bases, with 9 bases left between them. CDR3 size: 13 residues.

This rearrangement joins TRBV6-6 to TRBJ1-2; D may be TRBD1 (5 bases). Trimming took off 7 bases at V and 4 bases at J, with 19 bases between the two ends. Germline CDR1 MNHNY, CDR2 SVGAGI (reference sequence). This CDR3 has 15 residues. This CDR3 reads CASMPVHKGTYGYTF. The DNA of the CDR3 is TGTGCCAGCATGCCCGTCCATAAGGGGACCTATGGCTACACCTTC.

The chain uses TRBV5-5 and TRBJ2-7; a weak D match, TRBD1 (5 bases). There are 14 residues in the CDR3. The V gene's germline CDR1 is SGHKS and CDR2 YYEKEE (reference sequence). Trimming stripped 1 base from V and 6 bases from J, with 14 bases between. The CDR3 reads CASSLTRESREQYF. CDR3 sequence (DNA): TGTGCCAGCAGCTTGACCAGGGAATCTCGCGAGCAGTACTTC.

A word on this clone: Other DNA variants within this sample encode the same CDR3. This chain links TRBV5-1 with TRBJ1-2, with no clear D. This CDR3 comprises 13 residues. The V gene lost 2 bases and the J gene lost 0 bases, with 5 bases spanning the gap. Germline CDR1 and CDR2: SGHRS and YFSETQ. The CDR3 loop is CASSLDSNYGYTF. The CDR3 bases are TGCGCCAGCAGCTTAGACTCTAACTATGGCTACACCTTC.